Presented here are 22 T cell receptor beta chains from one specimen sequenced in a study of cytomegalovirus exposure and HLA in healthy donors. PCR employed 60 Vbeta and 13 Jbeta primers. Assay: immunoSEQ multiplex PCR; the TCRdb copy retains only in-frame clones and omits some. The data hold approximately 160,000 clones, with roughly 83% observed a single time. Sequencing was carried out using PBMCs. The receptors were sampled from a boy aged 2 to 10 in good health and CMV-seronegative.

The chain combines TRBV19 with TRBJ2-7, with D possibly TRBD1 on 6 matching bases. Germline lookup yields CDR1 LNHDA and CDR2 SQIVND (reference sequence). CDR3 size: 13 residues. Trimming shortened V by 6 bases and J by 6 bases, and 15 bases separated the two germline ends. Here the CDR3 DNA reads TGTGCCAGTAGCTGGGGGCAGGTTGGCGAGCAGTACTTC. Encoded protein: CASSWGQVGEQYF.

The CDR3 here is CAISEPADRPSYNEQFF. CDR3 nucleotides: TGTGCCATCAGTGAGCCCGCGGACAGGCCCTCCTACAATGAGCAGTTCTTC. The rearrangement joins TRBV10-3 to TRBJ2-1; TRBD1 matches at 7 bases. The CDR3 length is 17 residues. Trimming took 2 bases from V and 0 from J; bases not matched to a gene: 7. CDR1 and CDR2 from the germline V gene are ENHRY and SYGVKD.

V is TRBV5-1 and J is TRBJ1-4; 7 bases map to TRBD1. This CDR3 spans 14 amino acids. Trimming removed 4 bases from V and 5 bases from J; junction bases left unmatched: 5. Germline lookup yields CDR1 SGHRS and CDR2 YFSETQ. The DNA of the CDR3 is TGCGCCAGCAGCCGACAGGGCCCCAATGAAAAACTGTTTTTT. Amino acid sequence: CASSRQGPNEKLFF.

Here the CDR3 reads CSMGQSTDTQYF. CDR3 DNA: TGCAGCATGGGACAGTCCACAGATACGCAGTATTTT. The chain carries TRBV29-1 and TRBJ2-3; TRBD1 matches at 7 bases. The junction had 4 bases not matched to a gene; V was cut back by 8 bases and J by 2 bases. Germline V lookup: CDR1 SQVTM, CDR2 ANQGSEA. The CDR3 extends over 12 amino acids.

This chain joins TRBV29-1 and TRBJ2-1, with a weak D call TRBD2 (6 bases). This CDR3 has 15 residues. Germline V gives CDR1 SQVTM, CDR2 ANQGSEA. V lost 0 bases to trimming and J lost 0 bases, with 9 bases between them. CDR3 coding DNA: TGCAGCGTTGAAGAGCGACTAGGCTCCTACAATGAGCAGTTCTTC. This translates into CSVEERLGSYNEQFF.

This rearrangement joins TRBV5-6 to TRBJ2-1; D is possibly TRBD2 (5 bases). V was shortened by 2 bases and J by 4 bases, with 10 bases between the two germline ends. Germline CDR1 and CDR2: SGHDT and YYEEEE. This CDR3 contains 14 residues. The CDR3 DNA sequence: TGTGCCAGCAGCTTAGCGGTAAAATACAATGAGCAGTTCTTC. Translating gives CASSLAVKYNEQFF.

This chain connects TRBV30 to TRBJ2-7, with 13 bases identical to TRBD2. Germline CDR1 reads GTSNPN; CDR2 reads SVGIG (reference sequence). The CDR3 is made up of 16 amino acids. V lost 3 bases, J lost 6 bases, and 11 bases stayed unmatched. The CDR3 nucleotides read TGTGCCTGGAGCCAAGGACTAGCGGGAGTCGCGGGCGAGCAGTACTTC. Its protein product is CAWSQGLAGVAGEQYF.

The chain links TRBV18 to TRBJ2-1; 9 nucleotides match TRBD1. The V segment lost 3 bases and the J segment 6 bases; nucleotides outside the gene matches: 6. The CDR3 is 15 amino acids. CDR1 and CDR2 from the germline V gene are KGHSH and LQKENI. The CDR3 loop reads CASSPNPGQGNEQFF. The DNA for the CDR3 is TGTGCCAGCTCACCTAACCCGGGACAGGGCAATGAGCAGTTCTTC.

The chain combines TRBV4-1 with TRBJ2-1; D is possibly TRBD2 (6 bases). From germline, CDR1 is MGHRA and CDR2 YSYEKL. CDR3 size: 14 residues. Trimming pared 0 bases from V and 4 bases from J, leaving 7 bases between. CDR3 nucleotides: TGCGCCAGCAGCCAAGATGGGGGGTACAATGAGCAGTTCTTC. The encoded protein is CASSQDGGYNEQFF.

The chain couples TRBV29-1 to TRBJ2-7; D not resolved. V shed 2 bases and J shed 0 bases, with 11 bases lying between them. From germline, CDR1 is SQVTM and CDR2 ANQGSEA. The CDR3 has 14 residues. In DNA form, the CDR3 reads TGCAGCGTTGAAATACAAGATGCCTCCTACGAGCAGTACTTC. It codes for CSVEIQDASYEQYF.

CDR3 residues: CAWNEGYQPQHF. The CDR3 nucleotides read TGTGCCTGGAACGAGGGTTACCAGCCCCAGCATTTT. This chain connects TRBV30 to TRBJ1-5; D gene ambiguous. CDR1 and CDR2 from the germline V gene are GTSNPN and SVGIG (reference sequence). CDR3 size: 12 residues. The V end was cut by 4 bases, the J end by 7 bases, with 11 bases between.

CDR3 nucleotides: TGCGCCAGCAGCTTGGCTCCGGGACAGGACTATGGCTACACCTTC. It yields the protein CASSLAPGQDYGYTF. The chain is built from TRBV5-1 and TRBJ1-2; 8 nucleotides match TRBD1. The CDR3 length is 15 residues. J lost 3 bases, V lost 0 bases, and 4 bases had no gene match. Germline V gives CDR1 SGHRS, CDR2 YFSETQ.

J is TRBJ2-7 and V is TRBV4-2; TRBD2 agrees at 9 bases. With 4 bases clipped from V and 1 base from J, the junction kept 8 bases outside the gene matches. The CDR3 consists of 16 residues. Germline lookup yields CDR1 LGHNA and CDR2 YNFKEQ. CDR3: CASSRNSGSSSYEQYF. CDR3 sequence (DNA): TGTGCCAGCAGCCGCAATAGCGGGAGTAGTTCCTACGAGCAGTACTTC.

The chain recombines TRBV7-8 with TRBJ2-7; 8 bases align to TRBD2. V was clipped by 4 bases and J by 2 bases; unmatched bases: 10. The CDR3 extends over 16 amino acids. CDR1 is SGHVS, CDR2 FQNEAQ, per germline. CDR3 loop: CASSWLSGRGPYEQYF. The CDR3 DNA reads TGTGCCAGCAGCTGGCTCAGCGGGAGAGGCCCCTACGAGCAGTACTTC.

This clone was detected only once. The V gene is TRBV4-1, the J gene TRBJ2-1; maybe TRBD1 (6 bases). Germline loops: CDR1 MGHRA, CDR2 YSYEKL. The V gene lost 1 base and the J gene lost 8 bases, with 12 bases spanning the gap. The CDR3 is 14 amino acids. CDR3 sequence reads: CASSQVRGYDEQFF. As DNA, the CDR3 is TGCGCCAGCAGCCAAGTTAGGGGGTATGATGAGCAGTTCTTC.

The rearrangement joins TRBV5-1 to TRBJ2-1; 9 bases line up with TRBD2. The CDR3 consists of 15 residues. V dropped 4 bases and J dropped 7; count of bases not matched to a gene: 9. Germline-derived CDR1 and CDR2 are SGHRS and YFSETQ. CDR3 region: CASSPGGTSSNEQFF. CDR3 bases: TGCGCCAGCAGCCCTGGGGGGACTAGCTCTAATGAGCAGTTCTTC.

CDR3 sequence (DNA): TGTGCCAGCAGTGTGGGCGTCGGGGAGCTGTTTTTT. Protein: CASSVGVGELFF. The chain employs TRBV6-1 and TRBJ2-2; D is ambiguous. Trimming left V 4 bases short and J 7 bases short, with 7 bases between. Germline CDR1 and CDR2: MNHNS and SASEGT. CDR3 length: 12 residues.

The rearrangement links TRBV4-2 to TRBJ1-5, with 7 bases fitting TRBD1. This CDR3 spans 18 amino acids. J lost 1 base, V lost 0 bases, and 9 bases had no gene match. Germline-derived CDR1 and CDR2 are LGHNA and YNFKEQ. Written as DNA, the CDR3 is TGTGCCAGCAGCCAAGATGGACAGGAGGAGGTCAGCAATCAGCCCCAGCATTTT. Translation gives CASSQDGQEEVSNQPQHF.

The rearrangement joins TRBV27 to TRBJ2-1; TRBD2 matches at 10 bases. The CDR3 has 16 residues. V lost 8 bases, J lost 3 bases, and 10 bases stayed unmatched. Germline V lookup: CDR1 MNHEY, CDR2 SMNVEV (reference sequence). The CDR3 nucleotides are TGTGCCAGCCACCGCTTAGCGGGAGGATTCTACAATGAGCAGTTCTTC. As protein: CASHRLAGGFYNEQFF.

The chain couples TRBV11-2 to TRBJ2-7; 14 bases align to TRBD2. This CDR3 contains 17 residues. J lost 2 bases, V lost 1 base, and 4 bases had no gene match. Per germline, CDR1 SGHAT and CDR2 FQNNGV. In DNA form, the CDR3 reads TGTGCCAGCAGCTTAGGAGAGGGACTAGCGGGAGCCTACGAGCAGTACTTC. As protein: CASSLGEGLAGAYEQYF.

J is TRBJ2-1 and V is TRBV18; 8 nucleotides align to TRBD1. The CDR3 extends over 14 amino acids. V gave up 3 bases and J gave up 4 bases; unmatched junction bases: 2. CDR1 is KGHSH, CDR2 LQKENI, per germline. The CDR3: CASSPWDRYNEQFF. In DNA, the CDR3 is TGTGCCAGCTCACCTTGGGACAGGTACAATGAGCAGTTCTTC.

The V and J genes are TRBV6-1 and TRBJ1-5; 9 nucleotides line up with TRBD1. V gave up 4 bases and J gave up 0 bases; unmatched junction bases: 4. CDR1 MNHNS and CDR2 SASEGT come from the germline V gene. The CDR3 runs to 16 residues. The CDR3 sequence: CASSVGTGYSNQPQHF. As DNA, the CDR3 is TGTGCCAGCAGTGTAGGGACAGGGTATAGCAATCAGCCCCAGCATTTT.